One TCR beta chain is described in this entry. Its antigen is as yet unknown. The sample carries other DNA sequences with the same CDR3. The data derive from a study of beta chain features in type 1 diabetes. Overall study: All samples combined gave about 100 million sorted cells for examination.

V dropped 4 bases and J dropped 1 base, with 11 bases sitting between them. The CDR3 is 15 residues long. CDR1 GTSNPN and CDR2 SVGIG come from the germline V gene (reference sequence). Sequenced material consisted of expressed TCRB transcripts (all of the isolated RNA was reverse transcribed). Using immunoSEQ multiplex PCR, the repertoire was profiled, and TCRdb retains in-frame clones only, with some absent. The table has hundreds of thousands of clones, 11% to 15% seen once. Findings of the study overall: All four CD4+ subsets of Type 1 diabetes patients contained TCRB CDR3s that were moderately but significantly shorter. For cells with high TCR expression, cDNA sequencing could yield over-representation.

The gene calls are TRBV30 and TRBJ2-6; no clear D. The sequenced sample was naive CD4+ T cells from blood. The TCR comes from a young man with type 1 diabetes. DNA of the CDR3: TGTGCCTGGACAAGAGGTGGGTCTGGGGCCAACGTCCTGACTTTC. Protein: CAWTRGGSGANVLTF.